The 30 T cell receptor beta chains below all came from one sample that was sequenced in a study of CD8+CD57+ T cells in acquired aplastic anemia listed by TCRdb under 2018. The instrument given in TCRdb is Illumina HiSeq 2000. Genomic DNA was used as template for profiling of TCR beta VDJ combinations and CDR3 sequences. TCRdb ran its own pipeline on the public reads, namely fastp trimming at Q25 and MiXCR clone calling, and kept in-frame beta chains. Every entry covers one CDR3 protein and lists the most common genes and DNA from its rows. The sample records approximately 190,000 distinct CDR3 sequences, approximately 48% of which are singletons. The ten largest make up approximately 9.7% of the sample. Flow cytometry had shown CD8+CD57+ cell expansion in the patients selected for sequencing. The sample was sorted CD4+, CD8+, or CD8+CD57+ T cells (not recorded which) from PBMCs. The receptors originated from a human donor with aplastic anemia.

The chain links TRBV29-1 to TRBJ1-2; D is ambiguous. Germline V CDR1 and CDR2: SQVTM, ANQGSEA. The CDR3 length is 12 residues. V lost 1 base and J lost 2, with 5 bases in between. The CDR3 sequence is CSVEGRNYGYTF. CDR3 nucleotide sequence: TGCAGCGTTGAAGGACGGAACTATGGCTACACCTTC.

This clonotype came up many times. The chain recombines TRBV5-1 with TRBJ1-4; 8 bases fit TRBD1. The V gene end was trimmed by 4 bases and the J gene end by 5 bases; junction bases not matched to a gene: 7. The CDR3 is 15 amino acids. The germline gives CDR1 SGHRS, CDR2 YFSETQ. This CDR3 is CASSPGGTGNEKLFF. CDR3 bases: TGCGCCAGCAGCCCGGGAGGGACAGGAAATGAAAAACTGTTTTTT.

The J gene is TRBJ1-2, the V gene TRBV15; D gene unclear. V dropped 0 bases and J dropped 7 bases, with 15 bases sitting between them. Looked up from germline, CDR1 is LNHNV and CDR2 is YYDKDF (reference sequence). The CDR3 consists of 15 residues. The DNA of the CDR3 is TGTGCCACCAGCAGAGATCTCCCCAGCCCCTCTGGCTACACCTTC. This codes for CATSRDLPSPSGYTF.

This clonotype appeared many times. This chain joins TRBV6-2 or TRBV6-3 and TRBJ1-1; D is ambiguous. Trimming left V 5 bases short and J 1 base short, with 11 bases between. This CDR3 region has 14 residues. The V gene's germline CDR1 is MNHEY and CDR2 SVGEGT. The CDR3 spells CASSLRTSNTEAFF. CDR3 DNA: TGTGCCAGCAGTCTACGGACTTCGAACACTGAAGCTTTCTTT.

Worth noting for this clonotype: A read error is possible here, since a much larger clone lies one base away. The chain is built from TRBV5-4 and TRBJ2-7, with D possibly matching TRBD2 (6 bases). The V end was cut by 2 bases, the J end by 6 bases, with 15 bases between. Germline V gene lookup returns CDR1 SGHNT and CDR2 YYREEE (reference sequence). CDR3 length: 14 amino acids. The chain's CDR3 is CASSLSRTNAEQYF. In nucleotides, the CDR3 is TGTGCCAGCAGCTTATCCAGGACTAACGCCGAGCAGTACTTC.

Comment on this clonotype: This sequence may be a read error, since a much larger clone differs from it by one base. This chain uses TRBV4-2 with TRBJ2-2; the match to TRBD2 covers 12 bases. The CDR3 covers 19 residues. Germline lookup yields CDR1 LGHNA and CDR2 YNFKEQ. Trimming took 0 bases from V and 9 from J; bases not matched to a gene: 14. The CDR3 spells CASSQELAGGTWDSRELFF. The DNA of the CDR3 is TGTGCCAGCAGCCAAGAACTAGCGGGAGGCACCTGGGATAGCAGGGAGCTGTTTTTT.

V usage is TRBV3-1 and J usage is TRBJ2-3, with TRBD2 matching 16 bases. V was clipped by 3 bases and J by 3 bases; unmatched bases: 9. The CDR3 has 19 amino acids. Germline V gene sequence: CDR1 LGHDT, CDR2 YNNKEL (reference sequence). The CDR3 sequence is CASSQTPGLAGGITDTQYF. DNA for the CDR3: TGTGCCAGCAGCCAGACCCCGGGACTAGCGGGAGGGATAACAGATACGCAGTATTTT.

The chain uses TRBV30 and TRBJ2-2, with D possibly matching TRBD2 (7 bases). V shed 8 bases and J shed 1 base, with 11 bases lying between them. The CDR3 consists of 13 residues. Germline lookup yields CDR1 GTSNPN and CDR2 SVGIG (reference sequence). In DNA form, the CDR3 reads TGTGCCGCAAGGGGGGGGAACACCGGGGAGCTGTTTTTT. Amino acids: CAARGGNTGELFF.

This chain uses TRBV20-1 with TRBJ2-3, with D perhaps TRBD2 (6 bases). Germline V lookup: CDR1 DFQATT, CDR2 SNEGSKA (reference sequence). Trimming stripped 5 bases from V and 9 bases from J, with 21 bases between. The CDR3 length is 14 residues. The CDR3 protein is CSASGGTTGGTQYF. The CDR3 coding sequence is TGCAGTGCTTCCGGAGGGACCACGGGTGGCACGCAGTATTTT.

This chain joins TRBV18 and TRBJ2-3, with D possibly matching TRBD2 (5 bases). The CDR3 contains 13 residues. Trimming removed 2 bases at V and 5 bases at J, with 8 bases between. Germline V gene data show CDR1 as KGHSH and CDR2 as LQKENI. The CDR3 spells CASSPELGDTQYF. CDR3 nucleotide sequence: TGTGCCAGCTCACCAGAACTAGGAGATACGCAGTATTTT.

The V call is TRBV29-1, the J call TRBJ2-3; either TRBD1 or TRBD2 may supply D (6 bases each). This CDR3 is built from 14 residues. V dropped 6 bases and J dropped 2 bases, with 15 bases sitting between them. Germline CDR1 reads SQVTM; CDR2 reads ANQGSEA. The CDR3 sequence is CSVPYGGSTDTQYF. For the CDR3, the DNA is TGCAGCGTGCCCTACGGGGGCTCCACAGATACGCAGTATTTT.

With respect to this clonotype: This clone may be a read error of a much larger clone one base away. V gene TRBV7-9 combines with J gene TRBJ2-2; weak D call: TRBD1 (5 bases). CDR1 SEHNR and CDR2 FQNEAQ come from the germline V gene (reference sequence). Between the trimmed V and J ends, which lost 7 bases and 5 bases, there was a span of 14 bases. The CDR3 is made up of 14 amino acids. The CDR3 sequence is CASNLERGTGELFF. DNA for the CDR3: TGTGCCAGCAATCTCGAAAGGGGTACCGGGGAGCTGTTTTTT.

The chain couples TRBV6-1 to TRBJ1-5, with D perhaps matching TRBD1 (5 bases). The CDR3 has 14 residues. V dropped 4 bases and J dropped 1 base, with 8 bases sitting between them. Germline-derived CDR1 and CDR2 are MNHNS and SASEGT. The DNA for the CDR3 is TGTGCCAGCAGTGGGGCAGGGAGCAATCAGCCCCAGCATTTT. Its protein product is CASSGAGSNQPQHF.

The chain links TRBV19 to TRBJ2-1; a possible D gene is TRBD2 (6 bases). This CDR3 has 13 amino acids. Germline assignment: CDR1 LNHDA and CDR2 SQIVND (reference sequence). Trimming removed 10 bases from V and 12 bases from J, with 22 bases in between. CDR3 bases: TGTGCCACCCGGCGGGATGTCTTAGAAGGGCAGTTCTTC. This translates into CATRRDVLEGQFF.

This clonotype was recorded at least ten times. The chain joins TRBV7-2 to TRBJ1-2, with 10 nucleotides matching TRBD1. CDR1 is SGHTA and CDR2 is FQGNSA in the germline V gene. The CDR3 length is 13 residues. Unmatched junction bases numbered 3, after V lost 3 bases and J lost 8 bases. CDR3 region: CASSLTGGRGYTF. The CDR3 DNA sequence: TGTGCCAGCAGCTTGACAGGGGGCCGGGGCTACACCTTC.

The chain carries TRBV5-1 and TRBJ2-3; 12 nucleotides match TRBD2. The CDR3 loop spans 15 amino acids. V lost 3 bases to trimming and J lost 2 bases; unmatched junction nucleotides: 1. CDR1 is SGHRS and CDR2 is YFSETQ in the germline V gene. The CDR3 reads CASSSSGRDTDTQYF. DNA for the CDR3: TGCGCCAGCAGCTCTAGCGGGAGGGACACAGATACGCAGTATTTT.

As for this clonotype: Possible read error: a much larger clone is one base away. The chain recombines TRBV11-2 with TRBJ1-3; D not certain. The germline CDR1 and CDR2 sequences are SGHAT and FQNNGV. This CDR3 has 17 amino acids. CDR3 DNA sequence: TGTGTCAGCGCGGAGTGGCTATGGAGTCGGGGTGGAAACACCATATATTTT. It is translated as CVSAEWLWSRGGNTIYF.

The chain has TRBV7-9 and TRBJ2-7, with D unclear. Germline assignment: CDR1 SEHNR and CDR2 FQNEAQ (reference sequence). Trimming cost V 8 bases and J 0 bases, with 8 bases left between them. This CDR3 contains 12 residues. The DNA of the CDR3 is TGTGCCAGCGTAGACAACTCCTACGAGCAGTACTTC. Protein: CASVDNSYEQYF.

Many counts were recorded for this clonotype. The chain links TRBV7-3 to TRBJ1-3; D might be TRBD1 (5 bases). The CDR3 is 15 residues long. Germline V gene lookup returns CDR1 SGHTA and CDR2 FQGTGA. Trimming pared 1 base from V and 9 bases from J, leaving 16 bases between. This chain's CDR3 is CASSLIGSTQGTIYF. In nucleotides, the CDR3 is TGTGCCAGCAGCTTAATTGGGAGTACCCAGGGCACCATATATTTT.

There are a few counts of this clonotype. A read error is possible here, since a much larger clone lies one base away. This chain joins TRBV19 and TRBJ1-5, with D unresolved. Germline CDR1 and CDR2: LNHDA and SQIVND (reference sequence). This CDR3 is 12 amino acids long. This CDR3 reads CASGIDFQPQHF. CDR3 DNA: TGTGCCAGTGGTATAGATTTTCAGCCCCAGCATTTT.

The rearrangement uses TRBV24-1 and TRBJ2-3, with D tentatively TRBD1 (5 bases). This CDR3 spans 14 amino acids. Germline V CDR1 and CDR2: KGHDR, SFDVKD. V dropped 4 bases and J dropped 4 bases, with 11 bases sitting between them. Here the CDR3 DNA reads TGTGCCACCAGTGAAGCCGACAGACCAGATACGCAGTATTTT. It codes for CATSEADRPDTQYF.

Regarding this clonotype: The conserved phenylalanine or tryptophan is not found at the CDR3 terminus, so this likely reflects a read error. The V call is TRBV19, the J call TRBJ2-5; 8 positions agree with TRBD2. The CDR3 has 14 residues. Trimming at V came to 7 bases and at J to 6 bases, leaving 10 bases not matched to a gene. Per germline, CDR1 LNHDA and CDR2 SQIVND (reference sequence). CDR3 sequence: CASNQPGLVQTQYL. The CDR3 coding sequence is TGTGCCAGTAATCAACCGGGACTAGTACAGACCCAGTACCTC.

The V and J genes are TRBV5-1 and TRBJ2-3; D ambiguous. The V end lost 0 bases, the J end lost 4 bases, and 27 bases lay between the germline ends. Looked up from germline, CDR1 is SGHRS and CDR2 is YFSETQ. CDR3 length: 20 residues. This CDR3 reads CASSLESYIRTLKRADTQYF. CDR3 DNA: TGCGCCAGCAGCTTGGAGTCATATATCCGGACCCTAAAACGTGCAGATACGCAGTATTTT.

This chain connects TRBV11-1 to TRBJ2-2; TRBD1 aligns across 9 bases. Per the germline V gene, CDR1 is SGHAT and CDR2 is FQDESV (reference sequence). The CDR3 has 18 amino acids. V dropped 1 base and J dropped 4; count of bases not matched to a gene: 10. CDR3 residues: CASSLGVKGQGTTGELFF. Written as DNA, the CDR3 is TGTGCCAGCAGCTTAGGCGTTAAGGGACAGGGAACCACCGGGGAGCTGTTTTTT.

This clonotype was seen more than once but under ten times. This chain joins TRBV30 and TRBJ1-5; maybe TRBD1 (5 bases). V lost 5 bases to trimming and J lost 4 bases, with 12 bases between them. CDR1 GTSNPN and CDR2 SVGIG come from the germline V gene (reference sequence). The CDR3 has 13 residues. The CDR3 DNA follows: TGTGCCTGGGGCAGACAGAGAAATCAGCCCCAGCATTTT. This translates into CAWGRQRNQPQHF.

The V call is TRBV19, the J call TRBJ1-4; 7 bases are a match to TRBD1. The CDR3 sequence is 13 residues long. Germline V gives CDR1 LNHDA, CDR2 SQIVND (reference sequence). The J segment lost 7 bases and the V segment lost 1 base, leaving 0 bases of the junction unmatched. The CDR3 reads CASSIGQGEKLFF. In DNA, the CDR3 is TGTGCCAGTAGTATAGGACAGGGTGAAAAACTGTTTTTT.

This clonotype was seen a few times. V and J are TRBV7-6 and TRBJ2-5; 8 bases fit TRBD2. Germline V gene lookup returns CDR1 SGHVS and CDR2 FNYEAQ. CDR3 length: 13 residues. Trimming took 5 bases from V and 4 from J; bases not matched to a gene: 3. The CDR3 here is CASSRGGTETQYF. For the CDR3, the DNA is TGTGCCAGCAGCCGGGGGGGCACAGAGACCCAGTACTTC.

This clonotype has only a few counts. The gene calls are TRBV11-2 and TRBJ2-1; TRBD1 matches 7 bases. V gave up 7 bases and J gave up 7 bases; unmatched junction bases: 16. Germline V gene data show CDR1 as SGHAT and CDR2 as FQNNGV. CDR3 length: 16 amino acids. This chain's CDR3 is CASNDKPGQTLNEQFF. Here the CDR3 DNA reads TGTGCCAGCAACGATAAACCGGGACAGACACTTAATGAGCAGTTCTTC.

In this sample, this clonotype turned up many times. The chain combines TRBV27 with TRBJ2-3; D is ambiguous. This CDR3 has 13 amino acids. CDR1 is MNHEY and CDR2 is SMNVEV in the germline V gene (reference sequence). Trimming removed 8 bases at V and 6 bases at J, with 15 bases between. This CDR3 is CASRHWAVDTQYF. CDR3 DNA sequence: TGTGCCAGCCGCCATTGGGCTGTGGATACGCAGTATTTT.

The chain is built from TRBV3-1 and TRBJ2-5; D ambiguous. Trimming cost V 1 base and J 5 bases, with 8 bases left between them. The CDR3 spans 13 residues. In germline, CDR1 is LGHDT, CDR2 YNNKEL (reference sequence). The CDR3 bases are TGTGCCAGCAGCCAAGGACTCTCTGAGACCCAGTACTTC. Translation gives CASSQGLSETQYF.